The rows below give T cell receptor beta chains drawn from one sample of a study of blood T cells in healthy people across ages. MiXCR, applied by TCRdb to the 5' RACE reads, yields one record per CDR3 protein. This sample carries fewer than 1.5 million distinct CDR3 sequences, 40% to 50% of them seen once, and the ten largest clones take roughly 7.7%. Material: blood. These receptors were collected from a woman aged 18 to 35 in good health. The CDR3 runs from the conserved cysteine through the conserved F or W. D genes are given only for firm matches. The size field is filled for only some rows; it gives once, few, many or a size class.

>TRBV3-1|.|TRBJ2-1|.
CASSQAQGGQFF
>TRBV4-1|TRBD2|.|.
CASSPLWTSGIYEQYF
>TRBV11-2|.|TRBJ2-3|.
CASRNGQTVTDTQYF
>TRBV4-2|TRBD2|TRBJ2-5|.
CASSEGRLAGGRYQETQYF
>TRBV6-1|.|TRBJ2-3|.
CASSQPPSPATDTQYF
>TRBV20-1|.|TRBJ2-5|.
CSAKETVKETQYF
>TRBV10-3|.|TRBJ1-4|many
CAISGGASSNEKLFF
>TRBV27|.|TRBJ1-5|once
CASSVSGHLSNQPQHF
>TRBV14|TRBD1|TRBJ2-7|.
CASSQYPGQGAPYEQYF
>TRBV7-9|TRBD1|TRBJ1-4|few
CASSLMTGSEKLFF
>TRBV20-1|.|TRBJ2-2|.
CSATRGATNTGELFF
>TRBV7-6|.|TRBJ2-1|.
CASSPTGQNNEQFF
>TRBV6-5|.|TRBJ2-5|few
CASSYSIAIQETQYF
>TRBV5-1|.|.|.
CASSERTALATQYF
>TRBV12-3/TRBV12-4|TRBD2|TRBJ2-4|few
CASSFSHSGTYVSNIQYF
>TRBV7-2|.|TRBJ2-1|.
CASSLRGGGVHNEQFF
>TRBV29-1|TRBD1|TRBJ2-5|few
CSVLGTVTQETQYF
>TRBV11-3|.|TRBJ2-7|.
CASSVSGTRGEQYF
>TRBV5-1|.|TRBJ2-1|few
CASSPEWRARDEQFF
>TRBV2|.|TRBJ1-2|.
CASIPVGGPNYGYTF
>TRBV5-1|.|TRBJ1-2|.
CASSLATGDSGYTF
>TRBV20-1|.|TRBJ1-2|.
CSPLGGGTNYGYTF
>TRBV20-1|TRBD2|TRBJ2-1|.
CSATGTSIYNEQFF
>TRBV4-1|TRBD1|TRBJ1-2|.
CASSHSARGTDLYGYTF
>TRBV4-1|.|TRBJ2-5|few
CASSQLGIGETQYF
>TRBV27|.|TRBJ2-3|.
CASSFPPGGRADTQYF
>TRBV7-2|TRBD2|TRBJ2-7|.
CASRRSGLAGETYEQYF
>TRBV12-3/TRBV12-4|TRBD2|.|.
CASRFTSGAYNEQYF
>TRBV7-9|TRBD1|TRBJ2-5|few
CASSYRGQGAEETQYF
>TRBV3-1|TRBD1|TRBJ1-2|few
CASSRGQGASYGYTF